This TCR beta chain was found in a study of OX40 agonist ivuxolimab in advanced cancers. Baseline was the first blood sampling point, followed by cycle 4 day 1 and cycle 7 day 1. The CDR3 loop spans 13 amino acids. J gave up 13 bases and V 3 bases, and 8 bases lay outside the gene matches. Germline V gene lookup returns CDR1 KGHSH and CDR2 LQKENI. Here immunoSEQ multiplex PCR was the method, and the copy in TCRdb shows in-frame clones only, minus some. The sample has approximately 98,000 clones; approximately 90% are singletons. This clone was seen more than once but under ten times. Its cognate antigen is unknown. Study results and caveats: Normalized expansion of T-cell clones was also low for some nonresponders.

The sequence was collected from an adult with an advanced solid tumor such as melanoma, head and neck, liver or kidney cancer. The sample consisted of CD4+ or CD8+ T cells sorted from blood, taken in a trial of the OX40 agonist ivuxolimab. The chain couples TRBV18 to TRBJ1-5; 8 nucleotides match TRBD1. The CDR3 DNA follows: TGTGCCAGCTCACCGGAGGAGGGACAGGCTCAGCATTTT. Encoded protein: CASSPEEGQAQHF.